This entry describes one TCR beta chain. The data originate from a study of cytomegalovirus exposure and HLA in healthy donors. PCR involved 60 Vbeta and 13 Jbeta primers. TCRdb's copy holds only in-frame clones and misses some; the assay was immunoSEQ multiplex PCR. Counted here are 120,000 or so clones, roughly 79% occurring once; the ten biggest clones make up around 2.2%. The sample taken for sequencing was PBMCs. The sequence was collected from a woman aged 35 to 49 in good health and CMV-seronegative.

Here the CDR3 reads CASSETGKAFPIDEQYF. The CDR3 coding sequence is TGTGCCAGCAGTGAGACAGGGAAGGCATTCCCCATAGACGAGCAGTACTTC. The chain joins TRBV28 to TRBJ2-7, with 7 bases that match TRBD1. V lost 5 bases to trimming and J lost 5 bases; unmatched junction nucleotides: 18. Germline lookup yields CDR1 MDHEN and CDR2 SYDVKM. The length of the CDR3 is 17 residues. The variable domain in full, completed from reference TRBV28 and TRBJ2-7, reads DVKVTQSSRYLVKRTGEKVFLECVQDMDHENMFWYRQDPGLGLRLIYFSYDVKMKEKGDIPEGYSVSREKKERFSLILESASTNQTSMYLCASSETGKAFPIDEQYFGPGTRLTVT.